These 13 T cell receptor beta chains originate from one sample sequenced in a study of cytotoxic CD8 clonotypes in ibrutinib-treated CLL. Sequenced by immunoSEQ multiplex PCR; TCRdb stores in-frame clones only, minus some. Among hundreds of thousands of clones listed, 60% to 80% were seen once. The source material was PBMCs, sampled after 36 months of ibrutinib treatment. The receptors stem from a human donor with chronic lymphocytic leukemia.

The genes are TRBV11-1 and TRBJ2-7, with 8 bases identical to TRBD1. V shed 5 bases and J 2 bases; nucleotides not matched to a gene: 8. The germline gives CDR1 SGHAT, CDR2 FQDESV (reference sequence). The CDR3 has 15 residues. DNA of the CDR3: TGTGCCAGCAGCCCTGACAGGGGAGGTCCCTACGAGCAGTACTTC. The encoded protein is CASSPDRGGPYEQYF. The variable domain in full, completed from reference TRBV11-1 and TRBJ2-7, reads EAEVAQSPRYKITEKSQAVAFWCDPISGHATLYWYRQILGQGPELLVQFQDESVVDDSQLPKDRFSAERLKGVDSTLKIQPAELGDSAMYLCASSPDRGGPYEQYFGPGTRLTVT.

The genes are TRBV5-1 and TRBJ2-3; D may be TRBD2 (5 bases). Trimming removed 5 bases from V and 4 bases from J, with 14 bases in between. CDR1 and CDR2 (germline): SGHRS, YFSETQ. This CDR3 is 14 amino acids long. The CDR3: CASRLDPRADTQYF. CDR3 in DNA: TGCGCCAGCAGACTAGACCCCCGGGCAGATACGCAGTATTTT.

The J gene is TRBJ1-2, the V gene TRBV18; 7 nucleotides agree with TRBD1. V trimming: 3 bases; J trimming: 2 bases; junction bases outside the gene matches: 6. Germline assignment: CDR1 KGHSH and CDR2 LQKENI. This CDR3 spans 15 amino acids. Written as DNA, the CDR3 is TGTGCCAGCTCACCCGCACCACAGGGGAACTATGGCTACACCTTC. Its translation: CASSPAPQGNYGYTF.

The CDR3 nucleotides are TGTGCCAGCAGCGCAGGGATGGCGCCACTTAATGGTGTCTATGGCTACACCTTC. This sequence encodes CASSAGMAPLNGVYGYTF. This chain connects TRBV9 to TRBJ1-2, with D possibly TRBD1 on 5 matching bases. Germline V gene lookup returns CDR1 SGDLS and CDR2 YYNGEE. V was cut by 3 bases and J by 4 bases, with 25 bases left in between. This CDR3 has 18 residues.

The rearrangement links TRBV7-8 to TRBJ2-3; weak D call: TRBD1 (6 bases). CDR1 is SGHVS, CDR2 FQNEAQ, per germline. V was cut by 1 base and J by 11 bases, with 16 bases left in between. CDR3 length: 14 residues. The CDR3 DNA follows: TGTGCCAGCAGCTTAGAAATCAGGGGAATGATGCAGTATTTT. Translation: CASSLEIRGMMQYF.

The V call is TRBV28, the J call TRBJ2-3; 11 bases line up with TRBD1. Losses at the gene ends were 3 bases for V and 3 bases for J; bases not matched to a gene: 2. CDR3 length equals 15 residues. Germline CDR1 MDHEN, CDR2 SYDVKM. Here the CDR3 reads CASSFRDRGTDTQYF. The CDR3, as DNA: TGTGCCAGCAGTTTCCGGGACAGGGGGACAGATACGCAGTATTTT.

The chain links TRBV7-9 to TRBJ2-7, with 16 positions matching TRBD2. The trim removed 6 bases at V and 5 bases at J, leaving 4 bases unmatched. CDR3 length: 15 amino acids. Germline V gene sequence: CDR1 SEHNR, CDR2 FQNEAQ (reference sequence). CDR3 nucleotide sequence: TGTGCCAGCAGACCGGGACTAGCGGGAGGGAACGAGCAGTACTTC. Protein sequence: CASRPGLAGGNEQYF.

This clone was found a few times. This chain uses TRBV5-1 with TRBJ1-1; a possible D gene is TRBD1 (6 bases). Germline V gives CDR1 SGHRS, CDR2 YFSETQ. V was pared by 2 bases and J by 2 bases, with 13 bases between. The CDR3 is 15 amino acids. In DNA form, the CDR3 reads TGCGCCAGCAGCTTCGGGGGCAGGGATAACACTGAAGCTTTCTTT. Translating it yields CASSFGGRDNTEAFF. Using reference TRBV5-1 and TRBJ1-1 for the parts outside the CDR3, the full variable domain is KAGVTQTPRYLIKTRGQQVTLSCSPISGHRSVSWYQQTPGQGLQFLFEYFSETQRNKGNFPGRFSGRQFSNSRSEMNVSTLELGDSALYLCASSFGGRDNTEAFFGQGTRLTVV.

The chain has TRBV5-6 and TRBJ1-2; 8 nucleotides match TRBD1. The CDR3 is 14 residues long. Germline lookup yields CDR1 SGHDT and CDR2 YYEEEE. Trimming at V came to 4 bases and at J to 5 bases, leaving 7 bases not matched to a gene. CDR3 sequence: CASSIGQGWYGYTF. The CDR3 nucleotides read TGTGCCAGCAGCATCGGACAGGGATGGTATGGCTACACCTTC.

The chain employs TRBV6-5 and TRBJ2-7; D unclear. CDR1 MNHEY and CDR2 SVGAGI come from the germline V gene. The germline V and J ends were trimmed by 2 bases and 0 bases, with 8 bases remaining between them. The CDR3 runs 14 residues. This CDR3 reads CASSYGVSSYEQYF. In DNA form, the CDR3 reads TGTGCCAGCAGTTACGGAGTTTCCTCCTACGAGCAGTACTTC.

The genes are TRBV29-1 and TRBJ2-1; 9 bases are shared with TRBD2. V lost 4 bases and J lost 9; bases outside the gene matches: 4. The CDR3 loop spans 12 amino acids. Per the germline V gene, CDR1 is SQVTM and CDR2 is ANQGSEA. CDR3 loop: CSVVAGGLEQFF. In DNA, the CDR3 is TGCAGCGTTGTTGCGGGAGGGCTTGAGCAGTTCTTC.

Concerning this clone: Other DNA sequences of this sample code for an identical CDR3. The chain links TRBV9 to TRBJ2-3; D is tentatively TRBD1 or TRBD2 (6 bases each). Germline V CDR1 and CDR2: SGDLS, YYNGEE. V dropped 2 bases and J dropped 2 bases, with 9 bases sitting between them. This CDR3 spans 14 amino acids. CDR3 protein: CASSVGGLTDTQYF. CDR3 nucleotide sequence: TGTGCCAGCAGCGTGGGGGGCCTCACAGATACGCAGTATTTT.

The table lists this clone with a few counts. V is TRBV5-1 and J is TRBJ2-7; D possibly corresponds to TRBD2 (6 bases). The CDR3 consists of 14 residues. V lost 0 bases and J lost 5, with 12 bases in between. The germline gives CDR1 SGHRS, CDR2 YFSETQ. This chain's CDR3 is CASSLGRDGDEQYF. Written as DNA, the CDR3 is TGCGCCAGCAGCTTGGGGCGGGACGGAGACGAGCAGTACTTC. Full variable domain (missing parts from reference TRBV5-1 and TRBJ2-7): KAGVTQTPRYLIKTRGQQVTLSCSPISGHRSVSWYQQTPGQGLQFLFEYFSETQRNKGNFPGRFSGRQFSNSRSEMNVSTLELGDSALYLCASSLGRDGDEQYFGPGTRLTVT.